This TCR beta chain was captured in a study of T cells after yellow fever vaccination. Overall study results and limits: A faster peak, day 5 versus 15, was reached by the weaker secondary response. CD4 and CD8 compartments shared a small share of clonotypes, likely from convergent recombination.

The study made its TCR cDNA through 5'RACE template switching. That step introduced a universal primer site along with UMIs. MiXCR was run by TCRdb on the 5' RACE reads, yielding one entry per CDR3 protein. Among approximately 340,000 distinct CDR3 sequences listed, 8.7% were seen once. As to this clonotype: The target antigen is unknown. One junction end does not reproduce the germline sequence, and a read error may be involved.

This CDR3 is 15 amino acids long. Germline-derived CDR1 and CDR2 are MNHEY and SVGEGT. The chain links TRBV6-2 or TRBV6-3 to TRBJ1-6; tentative D call: TRBD1 (6 bases). The TCR sequence derives from a man younger than 35 who received the YFV17D yellow fever vaccine. This specimen consisted of PBMCs, obtained on the day of the first yellow fever vaccination. The CDR3 sequence: CASSSRQEYNSPLNF. CDR3 coding DNA: TGTGCCAGCAGCTCCAGACAGGAATATAATTCACCCCTCAACTTT.